This T cell receptor (beta chain) was captured in a study of blood T cell repertoires in COVID-19. About the study: The study drew acute and convalescent COVID-19 samples from the United States, Italy and Spain. T cells, B-cell-depleted T cells, or PBMCs supplied cDNA or gDNA.

This clone was detected a few times. Per the study methods: The assay estimated nucleated cells by amplifying reference gene primers. Clones were read by immunoSEQ multiplex PCR, and TCRdb kept only the in-frame ones, dropping some. D and trimming come from the DNA, and the V and J calls and clone size come from that table. The sample yields under 250,000 clones, approximately 87% seen once. This TCR was sampled from a woman in her 70s with active or convalescent COVID-19. The sequencing sample was made of peripheral blood.

For the CDR3, the DNA is TGTGCCAGTTTCCATAACTATGGCTACACCTTC. The encoded protein is CASFHNYGYTF. The chain employs TRBV19 and TRBJ1-2, with unresolved D. Germline V lookup: CDR1 LNHDA, CDR2 SQIVND (reference sequence). This CDR3 is 11 amino acids long. V was clipped by 8 bases and J by 1 base, with 5 bases between them.